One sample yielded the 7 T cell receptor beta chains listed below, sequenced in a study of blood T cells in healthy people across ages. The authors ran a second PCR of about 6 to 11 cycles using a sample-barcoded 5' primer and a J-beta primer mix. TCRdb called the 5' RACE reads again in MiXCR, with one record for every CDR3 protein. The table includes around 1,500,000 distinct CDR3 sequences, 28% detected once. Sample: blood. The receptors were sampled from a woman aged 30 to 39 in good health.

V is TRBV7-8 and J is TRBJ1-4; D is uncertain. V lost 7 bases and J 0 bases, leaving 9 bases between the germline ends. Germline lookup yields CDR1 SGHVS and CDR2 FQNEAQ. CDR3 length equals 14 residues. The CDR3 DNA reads TGTGCCAGCACCATGCTTGCAACTAATGAAAAACTGTTTTTT. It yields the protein CASTMLATNEKLFF. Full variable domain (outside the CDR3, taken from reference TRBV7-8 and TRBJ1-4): GAGVSQSPRYKVAKRGQDVALRCDPISGHVSLFWYQQALGQGPEFLTYFQNEAQLDKSGLPSDRFFAERPEGSVSTLKIQRTQQEDSAVYLCASTMLATNEKLFFGSGTQLSVL.

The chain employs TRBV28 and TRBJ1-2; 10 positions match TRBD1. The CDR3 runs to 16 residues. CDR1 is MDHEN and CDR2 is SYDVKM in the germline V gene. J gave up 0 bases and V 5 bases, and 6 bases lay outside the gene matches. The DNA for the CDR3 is TGTGCCAGCAGTGTGACAGGGGGCCAAGCTAACTATGGCTACACCTTC. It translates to CASSVTGGQANYGYTF.

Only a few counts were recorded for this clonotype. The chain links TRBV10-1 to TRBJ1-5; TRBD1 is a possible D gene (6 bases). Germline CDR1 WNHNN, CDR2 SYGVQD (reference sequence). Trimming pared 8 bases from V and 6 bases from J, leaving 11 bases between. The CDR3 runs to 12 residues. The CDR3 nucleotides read TGCGCCAGCCTGGGGGGCGGTCAGCCCCAGCATTTT. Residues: CASLGGGQPQHF.

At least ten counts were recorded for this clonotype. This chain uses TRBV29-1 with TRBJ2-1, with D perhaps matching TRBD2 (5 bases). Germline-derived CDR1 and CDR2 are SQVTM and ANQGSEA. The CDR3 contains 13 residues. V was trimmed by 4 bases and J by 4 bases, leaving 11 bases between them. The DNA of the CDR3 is TGCAGCGTTGCTGGGAGAGCATACAATGAGCAGTTCTTC. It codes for CSVAGRAYNEQFF.

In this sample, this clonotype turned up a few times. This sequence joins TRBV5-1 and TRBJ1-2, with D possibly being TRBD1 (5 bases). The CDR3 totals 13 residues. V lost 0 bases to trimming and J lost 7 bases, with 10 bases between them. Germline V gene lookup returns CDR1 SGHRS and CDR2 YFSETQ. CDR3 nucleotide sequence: TGCGCCAGCAGCTTGGACAGGTTCGGTGGCTACACCTTC. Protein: CASSLDRFGGYTF.

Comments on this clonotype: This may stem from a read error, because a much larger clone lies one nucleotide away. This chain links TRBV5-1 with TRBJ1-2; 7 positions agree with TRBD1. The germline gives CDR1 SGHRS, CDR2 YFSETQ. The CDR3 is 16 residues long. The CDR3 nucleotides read TGCGCCGGCAGCCGGGGGGACAGCACTAGTGGTTTTGGCTACACCTTC. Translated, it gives CAGSRGDSTSGFGYTF.

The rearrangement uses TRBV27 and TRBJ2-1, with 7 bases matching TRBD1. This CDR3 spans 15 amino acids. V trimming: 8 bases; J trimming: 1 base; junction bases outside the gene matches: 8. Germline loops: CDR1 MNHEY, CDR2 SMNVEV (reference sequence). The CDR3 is CASHRGTASYNEQFF. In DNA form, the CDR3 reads TGTGCCAGCCATCGTGGGACAGCATCCTACAATGAGCAGTTCTTC.